Listed below are T cell receptor beta chains from one sample, sequenced in a study of human T cells and chemical hapten exposure. TCRdb used MiXCR to reprocess the RACE reads, holding one entry per CDR3 protein. The table has 95,000 to 150,000 distinct CDR3 sequences, about 11% seen once; the top ten hold more than 2%. Source: whole blood, taken in connection with sensitization to the hapten diphenylcyclopropenone (DPC). The receptors stem from a woman between 50 and 59 years old with alopecia areata. Some clones in this sample may be carry-over from other donors' samples. Both conserved end residues are trimmed from each CDR3. A D gene is named only where the DNA matches it firmly.

D: TRBD2
V: TRBV12-3/TRBV12-4
J: TRBJ2-5
CDR3: ASSPTGLMETQY

D: .
V: TRBV21-1
J: TRBJ2-1
CDR3: ASSRDDSYNEQF

D: .
V: TRBV3-1
J: TRBJ2-3
CDR3: ASRKLADTDTQY

D: .
V: TRBV12-5
J: TRBJ1-5
CDR3: ASGLVIGRNQPQH

D: .
V: TRBV20-1
J: TRBJ1-2
CDR3: SAGIIDSDGYT

D: .
V: TRBV7-9
J: TRBJ2-3
CDR3: ASSFNGGPGDTQY

D: TRBD1
V: TRBV27
J: TRBJ1-5
CDR3: ASSSQGAQPQH

D: TRBD1
V: TRBV2
J: TRBJ2-1
CDR3: ASKLPGTGENNEQF

D: TRBD1
V: TRBV6-6
J: TRBJ1-1
CDR3: ASSWGGGQREAF

D: TRBD1
V: TRBV6-6
J: TRBJ2-1
CDR3: ASRPDRADEQF

D: .
V: TRBV6-5
J: TRBJ2-3
CDR3: ATNSGGLQYTQY

D: .
V: TRBV6-1
J: TRBJ2-1
CDR3: ASAIGGGNEQF

D: TRBD2
V: TRBV5-1
J: TRBJ2-1
CDR3: ASSFSRGTRRLEQF

D: .
V: TRBV4-3
J: TRBJ1-2
CDR3: ASSQDRGLGYGYT

D: .
V: TRBV7-6
J: TRBJ2-3
CDR3: ASSSRVGTDTQY

D: .
V: TRBV27
J: TRBJ1-1
CDR3: ASSFGGMEAF

D: .
V: TRBV5-1
J: TRBJ2-5
CDR3: ASSPDLGETQY

D: .
V: TRBV6-2/TRBV6-3
J: TRBJ2-7
CDR3: ASSTMGERTYEQY

D: TRBD2
V: TRBV4-3
J: TRBJ2-1
CDR3: ASSQDGLADRSYNEQF

D: TRBD2
V: TRBV7-8
J: TRBJ2-1
CDR3: ASSLGGTSRQQF